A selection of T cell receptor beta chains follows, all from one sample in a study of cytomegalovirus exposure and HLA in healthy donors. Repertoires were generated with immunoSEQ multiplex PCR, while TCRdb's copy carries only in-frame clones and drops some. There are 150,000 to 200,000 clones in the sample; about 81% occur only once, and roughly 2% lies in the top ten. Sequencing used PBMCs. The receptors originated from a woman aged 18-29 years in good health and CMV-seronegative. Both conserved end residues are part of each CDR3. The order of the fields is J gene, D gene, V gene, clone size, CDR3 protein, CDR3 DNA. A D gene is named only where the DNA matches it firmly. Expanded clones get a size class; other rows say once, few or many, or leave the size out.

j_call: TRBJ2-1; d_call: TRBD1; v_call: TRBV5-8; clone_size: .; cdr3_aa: CASSGTVDSYNEQFF; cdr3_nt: TGTGCCAGCAGCGGGACAGTGGACTCCTACAATGAGCAGTTCTTC
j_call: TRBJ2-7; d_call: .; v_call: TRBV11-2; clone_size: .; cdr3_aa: CASSLGAGRFYEQYF; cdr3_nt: TGTGCCAGCAGCTTAGGAGCGGGCCGATTCTACGAGCAGTACTTC
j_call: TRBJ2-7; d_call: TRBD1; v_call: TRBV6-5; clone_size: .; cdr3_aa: CASSQDRKTYEQYF; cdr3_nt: TGTGCCAGCAGCCAGGACAGGAAGACCTACGAGCAGTACTTC
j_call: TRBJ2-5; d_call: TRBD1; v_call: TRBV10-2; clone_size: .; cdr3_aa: CASSPGTEQEQYF; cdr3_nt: TGCGCCAGCAGCCCCGGGACAGAACAAGAGCAGTACTTC
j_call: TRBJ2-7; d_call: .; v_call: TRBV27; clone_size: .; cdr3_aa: CASSPMYGTISYEQYF; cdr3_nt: TGTGCCAGCAGTCCAATGTACGGGACAATATCCTACGAGCAGTACTTC
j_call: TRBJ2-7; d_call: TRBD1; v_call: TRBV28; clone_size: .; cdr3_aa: CASRFWTGTRSQYF; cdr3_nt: TGTGCCAGCAGGTTCTGGACAGGAACGAGGTCGCAGTACTTC
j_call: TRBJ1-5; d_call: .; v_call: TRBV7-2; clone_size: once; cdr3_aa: CASSLVNGEPQHF; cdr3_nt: TGTGCCAGCAGCTTAGTAAACGGGGAGCCCCAGCATTTT
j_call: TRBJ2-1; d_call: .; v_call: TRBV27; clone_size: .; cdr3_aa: CASSFSGSSYNEQFF; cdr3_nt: TGTGCCAGCAGTTTTAGCGGCAGCTCCTACAATGAGCAGTTCTTC
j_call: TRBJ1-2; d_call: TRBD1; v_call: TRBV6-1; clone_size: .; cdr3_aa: CASTKDRAWDGYTF; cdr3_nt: TGTGCCAGCACCAAAGACAGGGCTTGGGATGGCTACACCTTC
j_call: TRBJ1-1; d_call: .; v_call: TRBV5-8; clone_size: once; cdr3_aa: CASSYPNGRAFF; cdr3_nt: TGTGCCAGCAGCTACCCCAACGGTCGGGCTTTCTTT
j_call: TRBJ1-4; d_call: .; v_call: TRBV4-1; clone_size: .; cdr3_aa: CASSSGGSEKLFF; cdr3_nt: TGCGCCAGCAGTAGCGGGGGCAGTGAAAAACTGTTTTTT
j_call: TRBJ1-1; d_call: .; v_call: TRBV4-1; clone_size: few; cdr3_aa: CASTTRGVDSNTEAFF; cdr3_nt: TGCGCCAGCACCACCCGGGGGGTGGACAGTAACACTGAAGCTTTCTTT
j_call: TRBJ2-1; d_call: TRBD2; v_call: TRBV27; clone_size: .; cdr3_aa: CASNPIGREGRNEQFF; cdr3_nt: TGTGCCAGCAACCCCATTGGGCGGGAGGGCCGCAATGAGCAGTTCTTC
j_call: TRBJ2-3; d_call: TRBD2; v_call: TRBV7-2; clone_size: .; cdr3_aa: CASSITGGPDTQYF; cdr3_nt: TGTGCCAGCAGCATCACGGGGGGGCCAGATACGCAGTATTTT
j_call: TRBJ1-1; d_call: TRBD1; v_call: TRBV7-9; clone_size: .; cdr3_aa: CASSQTGTEAFF; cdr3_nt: TGTGCCAGCAGCCAGACAGGGACTGAAGCTTTCTTT
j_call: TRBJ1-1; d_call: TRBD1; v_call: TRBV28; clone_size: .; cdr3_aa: CASSLGDRVDTEAFF; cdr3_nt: TGTGCCAGCAGTTTAGGGGACAGGGTTGACACTGAAGCTTTCTTT
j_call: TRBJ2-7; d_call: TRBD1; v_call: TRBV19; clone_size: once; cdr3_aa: CASSIAGQGTWEQYF; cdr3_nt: TGTGCCAGTAGTATAGCGGGACAGGGAACTTGGGAGCAGTACTTC
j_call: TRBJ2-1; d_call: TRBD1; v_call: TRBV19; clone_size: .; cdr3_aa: CASTSDRLTYNEQFF; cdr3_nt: TGTGCCAGTACCTCGGACAGGTTAACCTACAATGAGCAGTTCTTC
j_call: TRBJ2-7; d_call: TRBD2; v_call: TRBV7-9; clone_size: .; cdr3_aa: CSSSLVSGRAYEQYF; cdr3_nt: TGTTCCAGCAGCTTAGTCTCCGGGAGGGCCTACGAGCAGTACTTC
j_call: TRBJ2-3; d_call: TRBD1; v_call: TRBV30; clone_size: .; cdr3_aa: CAWSPGTGSTDTQYF; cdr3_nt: TGTGCCTGGAGCCCCGGGACAGGATCCACAGATACGCAGTATTTT
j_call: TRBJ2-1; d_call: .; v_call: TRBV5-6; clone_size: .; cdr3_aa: CASSLDVDRDNEQFF; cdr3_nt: TGTGCCAGCAGCTTGGATGTGGACAGAGACAATGAGCAGTTCTTC
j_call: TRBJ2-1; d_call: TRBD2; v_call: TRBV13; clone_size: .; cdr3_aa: CASRVRTSGYNEQFF; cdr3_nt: TGTGCCAGCAGAGTCCGGACTAGCGGCTACAATGAGCAGTTCTTC
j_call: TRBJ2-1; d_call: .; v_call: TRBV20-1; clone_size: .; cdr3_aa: CSASIRTGFF; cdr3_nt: TGCAGTGCTAGTATTAGGACGGGATTCTTC
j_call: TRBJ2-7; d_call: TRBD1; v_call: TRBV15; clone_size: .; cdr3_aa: CATGRDRGTYEQYF; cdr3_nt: TGTGCCACCGGCCGGGACAGGGGTACCTACGAGCAGTACTTC
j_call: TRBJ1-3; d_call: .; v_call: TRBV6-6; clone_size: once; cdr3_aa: CASRFRWEGNTIYF; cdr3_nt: TGTGCCAGCAGGTTCCGCTGGGAGGGAAACACCATATATTTT
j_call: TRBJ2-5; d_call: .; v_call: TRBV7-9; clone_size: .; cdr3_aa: CAGSSVTQETQYF; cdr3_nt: TGTGCCGGCAGCTCAGTAACGCAAGAGACCCAGTACTTC
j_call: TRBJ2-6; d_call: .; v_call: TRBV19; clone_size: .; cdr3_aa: CASSMFQSGANVLTF; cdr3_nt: TGTGCCAGTAGTATGTTCCAATCTGGGGCCAACGTCCTGACTTTC
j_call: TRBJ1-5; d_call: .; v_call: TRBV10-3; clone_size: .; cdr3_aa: CAISESSQPQHF; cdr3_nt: TGTGCCATCAGTGAGTCAAGCCAGCCCCAGCATTTT
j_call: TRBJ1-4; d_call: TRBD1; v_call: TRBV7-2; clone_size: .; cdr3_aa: CASSIWGTGGEKLFF; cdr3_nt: TGTGCCAGCAGCATTTGGGGGACAGGGGGCGAAAAACTGTTTTTT
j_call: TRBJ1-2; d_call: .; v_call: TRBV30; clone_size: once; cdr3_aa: CAWSVGTPSPGYTF; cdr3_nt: TGTGCCTGGAGTGTAGGGACACCTAGTCCTGGCTACACCTTC
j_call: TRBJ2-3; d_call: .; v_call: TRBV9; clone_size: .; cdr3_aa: CASSEPPGSLTQYF; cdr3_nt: TGTGCCAGCAGCGAGCCCCCGGGATCCCTTACGCAGTATTTT
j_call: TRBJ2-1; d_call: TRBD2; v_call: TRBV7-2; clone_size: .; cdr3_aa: CASSYGLAVNEQFF; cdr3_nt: TGTGCCAGCAGCTACGGACTAGCAGTGAATGAGCAGTTCTTC
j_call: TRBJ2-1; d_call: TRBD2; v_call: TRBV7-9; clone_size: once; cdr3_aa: CASSTRLAGNNEQFF; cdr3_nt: TGTGCCAGCAGCACCCGACTAGCGGGGAACAATGAGCAGTTCTTC
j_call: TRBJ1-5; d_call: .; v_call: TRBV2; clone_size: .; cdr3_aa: CASSVLVSNQPQHF; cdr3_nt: TGTGCCAGCAGTGTCCTCGTAAGCAATCAGCCCCAGCATTTT
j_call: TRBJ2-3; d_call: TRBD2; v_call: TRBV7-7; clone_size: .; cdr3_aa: CASSPGGNADTQYF; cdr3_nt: TGTGCCAGCAGTCCGGGGGGGAACGCAGATACGCAGTATTTT
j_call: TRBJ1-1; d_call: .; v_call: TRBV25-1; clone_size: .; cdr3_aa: CASSGQAYTEAFF; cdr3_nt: TGTGCCAGCAGTGGACAGGCATACACTGAAGCTTTCTTT
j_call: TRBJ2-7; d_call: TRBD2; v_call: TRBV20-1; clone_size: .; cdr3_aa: CSASAGGEQYF; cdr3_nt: TGCAGTGCTAGTGCGGGAGGCGAGCAGTACTTC
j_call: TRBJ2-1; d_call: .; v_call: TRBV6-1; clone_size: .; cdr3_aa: CAGGREKQFF; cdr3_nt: TGTGCCGGAGGCAGAGAAAAGCAGTTCTTC
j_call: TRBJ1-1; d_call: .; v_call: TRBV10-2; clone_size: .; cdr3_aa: CAIKQAPNTEAFF; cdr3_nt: TGCGCCATCAAACAGGCGCCGAACACTGAAGCTTTCTTT
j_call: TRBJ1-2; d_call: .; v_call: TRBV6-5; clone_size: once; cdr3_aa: CASSYRVGEEVDGYTF; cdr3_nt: TGTGCCAGCAGTTACCGTGTAGGGGAGGAGGTGGATGGCTACACCTTC
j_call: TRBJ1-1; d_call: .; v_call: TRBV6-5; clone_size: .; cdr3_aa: CASSYLAGGRTEAFF; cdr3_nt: TGTGCCAGCAGTTACCTAGCGGGGGGGCGGACTGAAGCTTTCTTT
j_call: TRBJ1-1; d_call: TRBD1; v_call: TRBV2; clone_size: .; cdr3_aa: CASRGTGGWGTEAFF; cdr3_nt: TGTGCCAGCAGGGGGACAGGGGGCTGGGGAACTGAAGCTTTCTTT
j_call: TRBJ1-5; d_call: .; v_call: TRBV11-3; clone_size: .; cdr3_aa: CASSRTPDRLYSNQPQHF; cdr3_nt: TGTGCCAGCAGCCGAACCCCCGACAGGTTATATAGCAATCAGCCCCAGCATTTT
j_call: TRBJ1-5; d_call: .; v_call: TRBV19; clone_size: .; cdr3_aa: CASSIEAGGRQPQHF; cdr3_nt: TGTGCCAGTAGTATAGAGGCGGGGGGCCGGCAGCCCCAGCATTTT
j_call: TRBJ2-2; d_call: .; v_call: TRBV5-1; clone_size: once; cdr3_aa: CASSLEHRGANTGELFF; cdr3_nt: TGCGCCAGCAGCTTGGAGCACCGCGGCGCGAACACCGGGGAGCTGTTTTTT
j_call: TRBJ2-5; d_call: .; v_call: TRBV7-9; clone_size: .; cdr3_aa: CASSLNSGGQETQYF; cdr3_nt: TGTGCCAGCAGCTTAAATTCCGGGGGTCAAGAGACCCAGTACTTC
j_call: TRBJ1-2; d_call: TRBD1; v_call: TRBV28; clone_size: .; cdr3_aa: CASSLSPGTGFYGYTF; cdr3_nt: TGTGCCAGCAGTTTATCCCCCGGGACAGGGTTCTATGGCTACACCTTC
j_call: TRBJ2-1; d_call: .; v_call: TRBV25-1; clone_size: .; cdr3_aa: CASGQRVDEQFF; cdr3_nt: TGTGCCAGCGGACAGAGGGTCGATGAGCAGTTCTTC
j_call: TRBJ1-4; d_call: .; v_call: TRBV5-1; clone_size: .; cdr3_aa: CASSSGLRGNEKLFF; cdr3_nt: TGCGCCAGCAGCTCCGGGCTAAGGGGGAATGAAAAACTGTTTTTT
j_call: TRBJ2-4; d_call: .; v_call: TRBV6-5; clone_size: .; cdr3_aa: CASSYSWGTGDIQYF; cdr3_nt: TGTGCCAGCAGTTACTCCTGGGGGACGGGGGACATTCAGTACTTC
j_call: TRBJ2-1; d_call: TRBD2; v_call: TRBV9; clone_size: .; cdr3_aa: CASSPTSGGGYNEQFF; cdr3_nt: TGTGCCAGCAGTCCGACTAGCGGGGGGGGTTACAATGAGCAGTTCTTC
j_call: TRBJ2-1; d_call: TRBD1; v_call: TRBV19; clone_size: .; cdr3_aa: CASRGTGTGSYNEQFF; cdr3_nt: TGTGCCAGTAGGGGAACCGGGACAGGGTCCTACAATGAGCAGTTCTTC
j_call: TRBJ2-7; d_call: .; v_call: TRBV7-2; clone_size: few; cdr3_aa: CASSLVAGTYEQYF; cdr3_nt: TGTGCCAGCAGCTTAGTGGCGGGGACGTACGAGCAGTACTTC
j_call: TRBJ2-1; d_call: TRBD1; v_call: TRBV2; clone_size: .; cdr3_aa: CASGSDRVTNEQFF; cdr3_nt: TGTGCCAGCGGGTCGGACAGGGTAACCAATGAGCAGTTCTTC
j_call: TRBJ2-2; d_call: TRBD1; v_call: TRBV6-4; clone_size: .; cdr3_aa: CASSQGAGAGELFF; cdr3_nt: TGTGCCAGCAGCCAGGGGGCTGGGGCCGGGGAGCTGTTTTTT